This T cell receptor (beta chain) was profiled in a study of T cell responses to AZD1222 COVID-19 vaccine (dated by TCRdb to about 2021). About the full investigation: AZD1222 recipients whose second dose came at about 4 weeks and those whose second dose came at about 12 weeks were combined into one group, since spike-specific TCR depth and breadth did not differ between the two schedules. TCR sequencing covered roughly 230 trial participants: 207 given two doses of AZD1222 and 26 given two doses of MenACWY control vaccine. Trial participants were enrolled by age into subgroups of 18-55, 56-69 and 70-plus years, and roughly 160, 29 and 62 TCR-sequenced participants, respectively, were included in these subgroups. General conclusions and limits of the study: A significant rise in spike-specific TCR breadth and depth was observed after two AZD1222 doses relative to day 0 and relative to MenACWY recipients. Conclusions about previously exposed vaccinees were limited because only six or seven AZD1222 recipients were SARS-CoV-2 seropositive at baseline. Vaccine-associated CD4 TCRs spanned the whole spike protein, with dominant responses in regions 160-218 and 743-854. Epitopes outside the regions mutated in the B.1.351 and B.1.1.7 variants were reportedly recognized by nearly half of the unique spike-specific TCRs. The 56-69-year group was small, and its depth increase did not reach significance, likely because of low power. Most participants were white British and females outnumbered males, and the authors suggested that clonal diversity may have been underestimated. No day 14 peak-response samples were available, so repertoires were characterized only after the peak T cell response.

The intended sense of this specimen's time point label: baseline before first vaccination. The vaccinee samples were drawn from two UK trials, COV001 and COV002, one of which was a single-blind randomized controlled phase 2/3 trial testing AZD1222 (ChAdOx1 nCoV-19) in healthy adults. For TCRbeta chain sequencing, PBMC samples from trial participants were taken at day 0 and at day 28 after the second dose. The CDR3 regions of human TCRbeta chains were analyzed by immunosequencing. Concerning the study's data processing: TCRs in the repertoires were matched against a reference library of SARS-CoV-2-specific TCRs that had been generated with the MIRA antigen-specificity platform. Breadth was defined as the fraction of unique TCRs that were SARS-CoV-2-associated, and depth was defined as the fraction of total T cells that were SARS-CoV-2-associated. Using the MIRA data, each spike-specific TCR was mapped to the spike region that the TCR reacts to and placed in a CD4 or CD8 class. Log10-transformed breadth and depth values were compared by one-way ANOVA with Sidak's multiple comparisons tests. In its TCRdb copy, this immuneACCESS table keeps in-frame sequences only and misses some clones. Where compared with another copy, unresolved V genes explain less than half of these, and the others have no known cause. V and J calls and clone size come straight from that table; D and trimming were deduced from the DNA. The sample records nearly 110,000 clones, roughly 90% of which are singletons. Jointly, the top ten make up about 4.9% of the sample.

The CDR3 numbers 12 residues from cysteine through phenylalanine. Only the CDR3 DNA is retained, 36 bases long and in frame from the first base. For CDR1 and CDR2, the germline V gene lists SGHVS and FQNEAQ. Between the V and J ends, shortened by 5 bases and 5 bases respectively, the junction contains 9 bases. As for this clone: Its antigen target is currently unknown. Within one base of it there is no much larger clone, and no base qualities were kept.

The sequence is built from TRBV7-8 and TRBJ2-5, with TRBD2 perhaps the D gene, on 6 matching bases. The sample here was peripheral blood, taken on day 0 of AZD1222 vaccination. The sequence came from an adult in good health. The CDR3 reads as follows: CASSPGRETQYF. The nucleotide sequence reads TGTGCCAGCAGCCCTGGGAGGGAGACCCAGTACTTC.